One sample yielded the 21 T cell receptor beta chains listed below, sequenced in a study of beta chain features in type 1 diabetes (dated by TCRdb to the late 2010s). General findings and caveats noted by the study authors: A moderate but significant shortening of TCRB CDR3 length was observed in type 1 diabetes patients in all four CD4+ subsets.

The method was the immunoSEQ multiplex PCR assay. The entire amount of isolated RNA was reverse transcribed using the High Capacity cDNA Reverse Transcription Kit, so the sequenced TCRB transcripts were expressed ones. Not all clones reach the TCRdb copy of this immuneACCESS table, which keeps in-frame sequences only. Checked studies attribute under half of the gap to unresolved V genes and leave the rest unexplained. This sample is represented by a few hundred thousand clones; over 9% of them were singletons. The top ten clones comprise about 0.6% of the sample. No antigens are known for them. The specimen was central memory CD4+ T cells from blood. These receptors were collected from a man in his thirties or forties with type 1 diabetes.

The genes are TRBV7-8 and TRBJ2-3; either TRBD1 or TRBD2 may supply D (5 bases each). This CDR3 is built from 17 residues. The V and J ends lost 4 bases and 0 bases respectively, with 17 bases between them. The germline gives CDR1 SGHVS, CDR2 FQNEAQ. CDR3 loop: CASSSPGTGLSTDTQYF. In DNA form, the CDR3 reads TGTGCCAGCAGCTCTCCTGGGACGGGTCTAAGCACAGATACGCAGTATTTT.

The CDR3 sequence is CASSPDRTLTGELFF. CDR3 nucleotide sequence: TGCGCCAGCAGCCCAGACAGGACCCTCACCGGGGAGCTGTTTTTT. The V and J genes are TRBV4-1 and TRBJ2-2, with a tentative D call TRBD1 (6 bases). The germline V gene has CDR1 MGHRA and CDR2 YSYEKL. There are 15 residues in the CDR3. V dropped 4 bases and J dropped 4 bases, with 13 bases sitting between them.

There are a few counts of this clone. V is TRBV19 and J is TRBJ1-1; 7 positions agree with TRBD1. This CDR3 contains 14 residues. Germline V lookup: CDR1 LNHDA, CDR2 SQIVND (reference sequence). V shed 7 bases, J shed 1 base, and the junction held 6 bases outside the gene matches. DNA for the CDR3: TGTGCCAGTAAGGCGGGACAGAAGAACACTGAAGCTTTCTTT. It encodes CASKAGQKNTEAFF.

Many counts were recorded for this clone. The V and J genes are TRBV4-1 and TRBJ2-1; 13 nucleotides match TRBD2. Per the germline V gene, CDR1 is MGHRA and CDR2 is YSYEKL. CDR3 length equals 18 residues. Trimming at V came to 2 bases and at J to 1 base, leaving 5 bases not matched to a gene. The CDR3: CASSQIRTSGSSYNEQFF. The CDR3 coding sequence is TGCGCCAGCAGCCAAATACGGACTAGCGGGAGTTCCTACAATGAGCAGTTCTTC.

This clone occurred a few times. The rearrangement links TRBV6-4 to TRBJ1-2, with D hard to call. In germline, CDR1 is MRHNA, CDR2 SNTAGT. The CDR3 totals 14 residues. V lost 5 bases to trimming and J lost 4 bases, with 14 bases between them. CDR3 nucleotides: TGTGCCAGCAGTTTAAGCCTACTCATCTATGGCTACACCTTC. It codes for CASSLSLLIYGYTF.

As DNA, the CDR3 is TGTGCCAGCAGTGCGGAGCTTGGCGCCTACAATGAGCAGTTCTTC. It specifies CASSAELGAYNEQFF. This chain connects TRBV6-4 to TRBJ2-1; D ambiguous. V gave up 4 bases and J gave up 2 bases, with 12 bases separating them. There are 15 residues in the CDR3. CDR1 and CDR2 (germline): MRHNA, SNTAGT.

The V call is TRBV27, the J call TRBJ1-2, with 8 bases identical to TRBD1. The germline CDR1 and CDR2 sequences are MNHEY and SMNVEV (reference sequence). This CDR3 contains 14 residues. The V gene end was trimmed by 8 bases and the J gene end by 1 base; junction bases not matched to a gene: 6. CDR3: CASGRQGFNYGYTF. The CDR3 DNA is TGTGCCAGCGGCCGACAGGGGTTTAACTATGGCTACACCTTC.

This clone appeared once. This may be a read error, as it is one base from a much larger clone. This sequence joins TRBV28 and TRBJ1-4; D may be TRBD1 (5 bases). Trimming removed 7 bases from V and 0 bases from J, with 15 bases in between. From germline, CDR1 is MDHEN and CDR2 SYDVKM. This CDR3 contains 16 residues. CDR3 sequence: CASIRGRGATNEKLFF. CDR3 DNA: TGTGCCAGCATCCGGGGACGGGGCGCAACTAATGAAAAACTGTTTTTT. Drawing the rest from reference TRBV28 and TRBJ1-4, the complete variable domain is DVKVTQSSRYLVKRTGEKVFLECVQDMDHENMFWYRQDPGLGLRLIYFSYDVKMKEKGDIPEGYSVSREKKERFSLILESASTNQTSMYLCASIRGRGATNEKLFFGSGTQLSVL.

This clone turned up a few times. The chain links TRBV7-7 to TRBJ2-1, with TRBD1 matching 9 bases. With 5 bases clipped from V and 9 bases from J, the junction kept 5 bases outside the gene matches. The germline gives CDR1 SSHAT, CDR2 FNYEAQ (reference sequence). CDR3 length: 13 residues. The CDR3 DNA reads as TGTGCCAGCAGCCGGGACAGGGATAGTGAGCAGTTCTTC. Amino acid sequence: CASSRDRDSEQFF.

At least ten counts were recorded for this clone. This rearrangement joins TRBV7-9 to TRBJ1-2; D is perhaps TRBD1 (6 bases). Germline lookup yields CDR1 SEHNR and CDR2 FQNEAQ (reference sequence). V lost 5 bases, J lost 8 bases, and 12 bases lay in between. This CDR3 is 12 amino acids long. CDR3 region: CASSRGGRGYTF. CDR3 DNA: TGTGCCAGCAGCCGAGGGGGAAGGGGCTACACCTTC. The whole variable domain, remainder taken from reference TRBV7-9 and TRBJ1-2, is DTGVSQNPRHKITKRGQNVTFRCDPISEHNRLYWYRQTLGQGPEFLTYFQNEAQLEKSRLLSDRFSAERPKGSFSTLEIQRTEQGDSAMYLCASSRGGRGYTFGSGTRLTVV.

This clone was detected only a few times. V is TRBV5-4 and J is TRBJ1-2; 11 positions agree with TRBD1. With V trimmed by 6 bases and J by 3 bases, 7 bases remained unmatched. This CDR3 spans 15 amino acids. From germline, CDR1 is SGHNT and CDR2 YYREEE (reference sequence). As DNA, the CDR3 is TGTGCCAGCACTAGGGGGACAGGGGGAGACTATGGCTACACCTTC. Translated: CASTRGTGGDYGYTF.

The DNA for the CDR3 is TGTGCCAGCAGACGTCTCGGGACGGTGAACACTGAAGCTTTCTTT. Amino acids: CASRRLGTVNTEAFF. The V and J genes are TRBV7-9 and TRBJ1-1, with a possible D match to TRBD1 (5 bases). Germline V gene sequence: CDR1 SEHNR, CDR2 FQNEAQ (reference sequence). The CDR3 extends over 15 amino acids. V lost 6 bases to trimming and J lost 0 bases, with 14 bases between them.

This clone has more than one count but fewer than ten. This chain links TRBV7-9 with TRBJ2-1, with TRBD1 matching 7 bases. Unmatched junction bases numbered 5, after V lost 5 bases and J lost 1 base. This CDR3 spans 15 amino acids. The germline gives CDR1 SEHNR, CDR2 FQNEAQ (reference sequence). This chain's CDR3 is CASSDFRGSYNEQFF. In DNA form, the CDR3 reads TGTGCCAGCAGCGATTTCAGGGGGTCCTACAATGAGCAGTTCTTC.

The chain uses TRBV27 and TRBJ2-1; TRBD2 aligns across 12 bases. Unmatched junction bases numbered 8, after V lost 2 bases and J lost 6 bases. Per germline, CDR1 MNHEY and CDR2 SMNVEV (reference sequence). The CDR3 totals 17 residues. CDR3 in amino acids: CASSLGLAGGQGNEQFF. The CDR3 DNA reads as TGTGCCAGCAGTTTAGGCCTAGCGGGAGGGCAGGGCAATGAGCAGTTCTTC.

This clone has only a few counts. The chain recombines TRBV14 with TRBJ1-1, with 7 bases fitting TRBD1. Germline V CDR1 and CDR2: SGHDN, FVKESK. Unmatched junction bases numbered 3, after V lost 3 bases and J lost 2 bases. CDR3 length: 14 residues. CDR3 DNA: TGTGCCAGCAGCCAGGGACAGTTAAACACTGAAGCTTTCTTT. Translation gives CASSQGQLNTEAFF.

This clone was detected a few times. DNA for the CDR3: TGTGCCAGCAGCGAAGCGGGAGGGCCCAGCTACGAGCAGTACTTC. The encoded protein is CASSEAGGPSYEQYF. The J gene is TRBJ2-7, the V gene TRBV14, with TRBD2 matching over 10 bases. V lost 5 bases to trimming and J lost 3 bases; unmatched junction nucleotides: 7. CDR1 and CDR2 (germline): SGHDN, FVKESK. The length of the CDR3 is 15 residues.

The chain carries TRBV14 and TRBJ2-5, with D perhaps matching TRBD1 (6 bases). The germline V gene encodes CDR1 SGHDN and CDR2 FVKESK. The V and J ends lost 3 bases and 11 bases respectively, with 16 bases between them. This CDR3 has 13 amino acids. The CDR3 DNA follows: TGTGCCAGCAGCCAGCTCACACAGGGATCGCAGTACTTC. It translates to CASSQLTQGSQYF.

This clone was seen a handful of times. This chain links TRBV6-1 with TRBJ2-7; TRBD1 might be the D (6 bases). The CDR3 is made up of 13 amino acids. Per the germline V gene, CDR1 is MNHNS and CDR2 is SASEGT. V dropped 8 bases and J dropped 6 bases, with 17 bases sitting between them. This CDR3 is CASQPPGQSEQYF. DNA of the CDR3: TGTGCCAGCCAACCCCCGGGACAAAGCGAGCAGTACTTC.

This clone was recorded a few times. The CDR3 sequence is CATSNEQFF. CDR3 DNA sequence: TGTGCCACCTCCAATGAGCAGTTCTTC. The chain carries TRBV6-6 and TRBJ2-1; unclear D gene. The V gene lost 10 bases and the J gene lost 6 bases, with 4 bases spanning the gap. CDR1 and CDR2 (germline): MNHNY, SVGAGI (reference sequence). This CDR3 region has 9 residues.

The chain employs TRBV28 and TRBJ2-7; no firm D call. Germline V gene data show CDR1 as MDHEN and CDR2 as SYDVKM. Between the trimmed V and J ends, which lost 7 bases and 0 bases, there was a span of 13 bases. This CDR3 spans 14 amino acids. The CDR3 bases are TGTGCCAGCATCCCCTCCCCCGTCTCCTACGAGCAGTACTTC. Translating it yields CASIPSPVSYEQYF.

This clone was observed many times. The chain links TRBV29-1 to TRBJ2-5, with D uncertain. Per the germline V gene, CDR1 is SQVTM and CDR2 is ANQGSEA. Trimming pared 3 bases from V and 10 bases from J, leaving 12 bases between. The CDR3 contains 11 residues. CDR3 protein: CSVDGRPGQYF. The CDR3 coding sequence is TGCAGCGTTGATGGACGGCCAGGCCAGTACTTC.